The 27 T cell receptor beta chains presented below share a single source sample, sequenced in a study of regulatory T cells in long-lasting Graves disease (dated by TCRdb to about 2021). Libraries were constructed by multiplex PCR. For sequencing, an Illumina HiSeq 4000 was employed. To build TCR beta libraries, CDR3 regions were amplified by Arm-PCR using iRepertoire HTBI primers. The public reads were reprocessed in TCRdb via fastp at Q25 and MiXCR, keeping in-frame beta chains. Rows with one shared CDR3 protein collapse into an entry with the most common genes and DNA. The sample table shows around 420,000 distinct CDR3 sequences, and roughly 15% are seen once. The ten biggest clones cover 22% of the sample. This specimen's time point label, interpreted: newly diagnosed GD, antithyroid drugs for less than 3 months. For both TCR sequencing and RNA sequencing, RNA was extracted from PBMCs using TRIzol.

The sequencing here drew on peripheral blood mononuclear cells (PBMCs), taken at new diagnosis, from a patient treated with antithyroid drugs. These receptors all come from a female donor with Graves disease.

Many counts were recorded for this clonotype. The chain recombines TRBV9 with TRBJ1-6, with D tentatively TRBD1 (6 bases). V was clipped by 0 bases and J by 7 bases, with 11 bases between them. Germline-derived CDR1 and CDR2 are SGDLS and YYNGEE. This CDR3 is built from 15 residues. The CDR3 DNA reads TGTGCCAGCAGCGTAGAGGGGACACCGAATTCACCCCTCCACTTT. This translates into CASSVEGTPNSPLHF.

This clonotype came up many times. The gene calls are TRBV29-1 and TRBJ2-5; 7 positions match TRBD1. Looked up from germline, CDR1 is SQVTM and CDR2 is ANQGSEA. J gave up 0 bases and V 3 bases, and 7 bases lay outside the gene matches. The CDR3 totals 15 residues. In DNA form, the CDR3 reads TGCAGCGTTGATTTTAGGGGGCTAAACCAAGAGACCCAGTACTTC. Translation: CSVDFRGLNQETQYF.

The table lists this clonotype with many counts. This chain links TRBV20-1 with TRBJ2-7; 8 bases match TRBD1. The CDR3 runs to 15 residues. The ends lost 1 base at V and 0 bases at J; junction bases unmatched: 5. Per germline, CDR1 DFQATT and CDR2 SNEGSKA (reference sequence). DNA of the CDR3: TGCAGTGCTAGAGGACAGGGGTCAACCTCCTACGAGCAGTACTTC. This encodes CSARGQGSTSYEQYF.

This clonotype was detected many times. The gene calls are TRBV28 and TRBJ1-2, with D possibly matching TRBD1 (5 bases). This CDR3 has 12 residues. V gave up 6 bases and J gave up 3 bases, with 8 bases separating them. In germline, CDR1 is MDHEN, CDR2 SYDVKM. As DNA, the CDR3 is TGTGCCAGCAGCTGGGGGGACTATGGCTACACCTTC. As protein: CASSWGDYGYTF.

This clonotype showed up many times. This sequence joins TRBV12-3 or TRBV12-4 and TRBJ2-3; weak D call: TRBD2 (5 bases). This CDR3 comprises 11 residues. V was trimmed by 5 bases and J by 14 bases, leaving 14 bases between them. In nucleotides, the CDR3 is TGTGCCAGCAGTCCTGGACTCCTGCGGTATTTT. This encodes CASSPGLLRYF.

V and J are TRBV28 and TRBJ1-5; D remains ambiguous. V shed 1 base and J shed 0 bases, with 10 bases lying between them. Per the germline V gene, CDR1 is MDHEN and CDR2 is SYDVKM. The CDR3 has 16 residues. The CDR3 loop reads CASSLSGDYSNQPQHF. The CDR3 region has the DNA TGTGCCAGCAGTTTATCCGGAGATTATAGCAATCAGCCCCAGCATTTT.

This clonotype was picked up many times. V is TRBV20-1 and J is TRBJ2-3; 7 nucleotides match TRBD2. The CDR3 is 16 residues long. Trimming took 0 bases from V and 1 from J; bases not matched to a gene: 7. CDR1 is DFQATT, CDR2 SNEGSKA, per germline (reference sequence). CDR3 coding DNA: TGCAGTGCTAGAGATTGGGGACTACAGGGCACAGATACGCAGTATTTT. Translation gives CSARDWGLQGTDTQYF.

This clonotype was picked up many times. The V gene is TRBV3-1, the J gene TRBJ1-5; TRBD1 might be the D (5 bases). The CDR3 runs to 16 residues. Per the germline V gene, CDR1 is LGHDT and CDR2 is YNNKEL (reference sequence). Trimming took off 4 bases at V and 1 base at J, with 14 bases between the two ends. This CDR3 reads CASSLYRDGSNQPQHF. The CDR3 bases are TGTGCCAGCAGCCTGTACCGGGACGGAAGCAATCAGCCCCAGCATTTT.

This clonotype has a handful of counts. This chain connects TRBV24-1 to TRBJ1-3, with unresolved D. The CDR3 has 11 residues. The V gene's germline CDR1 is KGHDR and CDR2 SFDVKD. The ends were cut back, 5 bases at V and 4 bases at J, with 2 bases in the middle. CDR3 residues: CATSGGNTIYF. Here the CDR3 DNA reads TGTGCCACCAGTGGGGGAAACACCATATATTTT.

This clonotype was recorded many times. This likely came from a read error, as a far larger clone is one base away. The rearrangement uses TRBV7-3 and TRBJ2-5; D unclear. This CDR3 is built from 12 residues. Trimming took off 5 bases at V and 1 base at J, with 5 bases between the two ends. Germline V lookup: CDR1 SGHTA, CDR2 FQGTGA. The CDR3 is CASSPFQETQYF. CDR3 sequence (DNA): TGTGCCAGCAGCCCATTCCAAGAGACCCAGTACTTC.

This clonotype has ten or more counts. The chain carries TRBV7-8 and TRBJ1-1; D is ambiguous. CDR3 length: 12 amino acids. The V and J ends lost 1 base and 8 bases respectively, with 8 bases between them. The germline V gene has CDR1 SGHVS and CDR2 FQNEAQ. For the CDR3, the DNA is TGTGCCAGCAGCTTAGTTGAGTCCGAAGCTTTCTTT. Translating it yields CASSLVESEAFF.

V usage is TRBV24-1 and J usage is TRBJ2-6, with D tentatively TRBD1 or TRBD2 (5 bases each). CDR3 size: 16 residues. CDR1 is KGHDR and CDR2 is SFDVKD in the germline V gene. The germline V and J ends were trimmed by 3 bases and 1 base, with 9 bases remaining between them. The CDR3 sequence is CATSDTGPSGANVLTF. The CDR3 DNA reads TGTGCCACCAGTGATACGGGGCCTTCTGGGGCCAACGTCCTGACTTTC.

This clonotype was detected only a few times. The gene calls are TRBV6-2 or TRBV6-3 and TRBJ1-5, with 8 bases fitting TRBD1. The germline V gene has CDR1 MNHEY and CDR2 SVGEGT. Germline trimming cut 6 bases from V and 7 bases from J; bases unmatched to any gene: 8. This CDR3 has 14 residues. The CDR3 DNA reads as TGTGCCAGCAGAGCGCCAGGGGGCTTACAGCCCCAGCATTTT. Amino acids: CASRAPGGLQPQHF.

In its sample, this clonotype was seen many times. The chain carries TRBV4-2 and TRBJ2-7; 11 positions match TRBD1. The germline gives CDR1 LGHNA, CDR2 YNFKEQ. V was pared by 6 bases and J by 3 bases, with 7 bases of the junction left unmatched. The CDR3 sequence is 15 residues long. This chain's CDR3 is CASSLGTGGSYEQYF. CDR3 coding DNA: TGTGCCAGCAGTCTCGGGACAGGGGGTAGCTACGAGCAGTACTTC.

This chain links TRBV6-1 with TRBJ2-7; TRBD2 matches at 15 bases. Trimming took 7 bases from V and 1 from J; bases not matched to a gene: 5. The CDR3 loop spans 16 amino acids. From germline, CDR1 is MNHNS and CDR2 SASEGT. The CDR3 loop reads CASTRGLAGGSYEQYF. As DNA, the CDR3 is TGTGCCAGCACCCGGGGACTAGCGGGAGGATCCTACGAGCAGTACTTC.

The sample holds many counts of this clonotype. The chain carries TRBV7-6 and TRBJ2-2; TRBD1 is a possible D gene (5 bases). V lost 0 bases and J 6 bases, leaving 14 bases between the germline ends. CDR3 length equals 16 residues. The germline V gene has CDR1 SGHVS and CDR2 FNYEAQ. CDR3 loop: CASSLAPGLGAGELFF. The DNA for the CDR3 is TGTGCCAGCAGCTTAGCGCCAGGGCTTGGTGCCGGGGAGCTGTTTTTT.

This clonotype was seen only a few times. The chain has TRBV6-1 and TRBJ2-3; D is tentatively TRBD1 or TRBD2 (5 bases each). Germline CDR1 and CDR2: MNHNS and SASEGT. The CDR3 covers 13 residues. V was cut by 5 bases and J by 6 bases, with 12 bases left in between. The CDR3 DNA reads TGTGCCAGCAGTATGAACAGGAGGGATACGCAGTATTTT. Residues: CASSMNRRDTQYF.

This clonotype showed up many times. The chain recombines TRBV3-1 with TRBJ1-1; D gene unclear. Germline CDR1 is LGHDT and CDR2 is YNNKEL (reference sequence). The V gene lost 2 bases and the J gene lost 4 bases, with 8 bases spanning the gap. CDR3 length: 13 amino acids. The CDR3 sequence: CASSQSPPTEAFF. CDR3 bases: TGTGCCAGCAGCCAAAGCCCCCCCACTGAAGCTTTCTTT.

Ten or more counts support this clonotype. The CDR3 DNA follows: TGTGCCAGCAGCGTATATGGGGAGAGCACAGATACGCAGTATTTT. As protein: CASSVYGESTDTQYF. V usage is TRBV9 and J usage is TRBJ2-3; D is possibly TRBD2 (5 bases). This CDR3 has 15 residues. Germline loops: CDR1 SGDLS, CDR2 YYNGEE. With 1 base removed from V and 0 bases from J, the gap between germline ends came to 9 bases.

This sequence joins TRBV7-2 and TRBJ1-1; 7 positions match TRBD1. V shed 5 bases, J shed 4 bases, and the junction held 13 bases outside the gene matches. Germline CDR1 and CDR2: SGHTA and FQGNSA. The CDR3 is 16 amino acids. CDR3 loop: CASSLEVGTVATEAFF. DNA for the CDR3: TGTGCCAGCAGCCTAGAGGTGGGGACAGTTGCCACTGAAGCTTTCTTT.

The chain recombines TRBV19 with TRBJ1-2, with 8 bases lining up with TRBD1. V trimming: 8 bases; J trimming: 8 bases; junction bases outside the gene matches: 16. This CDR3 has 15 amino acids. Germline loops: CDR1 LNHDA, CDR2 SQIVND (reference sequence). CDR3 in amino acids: CASWSWGQVLWGYTF. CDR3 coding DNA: TGTGCCAGTTGGTCCTGGGGACAGGTCCTATGGGGCTACACCTTC.

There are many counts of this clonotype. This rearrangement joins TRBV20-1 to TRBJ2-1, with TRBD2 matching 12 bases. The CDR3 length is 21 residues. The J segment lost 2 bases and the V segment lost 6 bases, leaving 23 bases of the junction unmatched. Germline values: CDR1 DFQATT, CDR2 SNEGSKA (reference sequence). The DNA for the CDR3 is TGCAGTGCCCGAGATCTGGGGGGGGGACTAGCGGGTCCGATTCCCTACAATGAGCAGTTCTTC. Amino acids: CSARDLGGGLAGPIPYNEQFF.

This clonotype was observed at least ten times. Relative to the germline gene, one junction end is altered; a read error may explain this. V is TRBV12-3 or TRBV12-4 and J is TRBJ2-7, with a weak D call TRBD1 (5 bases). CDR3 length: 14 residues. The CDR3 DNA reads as TGTGCCAGCAGCTTCTCGCAGGGATCCTACGAGCAGCACTTC. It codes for CASSFSQGSYEQHF.

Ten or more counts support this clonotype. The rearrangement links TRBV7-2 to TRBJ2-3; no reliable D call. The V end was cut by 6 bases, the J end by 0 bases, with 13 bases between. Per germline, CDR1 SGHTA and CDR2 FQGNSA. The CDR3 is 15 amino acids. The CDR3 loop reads CASSPELYSTDTQYF. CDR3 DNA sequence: TGTGCCAGCAGTCCAGAGTTGTACAGCACAGATACGCAGTATTTT.

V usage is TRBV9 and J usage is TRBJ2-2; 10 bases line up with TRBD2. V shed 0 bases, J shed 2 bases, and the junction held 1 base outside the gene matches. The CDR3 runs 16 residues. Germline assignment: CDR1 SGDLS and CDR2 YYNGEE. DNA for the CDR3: TGTGCCAGCAGCGTAGTAGCGGGGGGCAACACCGGGGAGCTGTTTTTT. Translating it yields CASSVVAGGNTGELFF. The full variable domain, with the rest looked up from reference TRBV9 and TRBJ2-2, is DSGVTQTPKHLITATGQRVTLRCSPRSGDLSVYWYQQSLDQGLQFLIQYYNGEERAKGNILERFSAQQFPDLHSELNLSSLELGDSALYFCASSVVAGGNTGELFFGEGSRLTVL.

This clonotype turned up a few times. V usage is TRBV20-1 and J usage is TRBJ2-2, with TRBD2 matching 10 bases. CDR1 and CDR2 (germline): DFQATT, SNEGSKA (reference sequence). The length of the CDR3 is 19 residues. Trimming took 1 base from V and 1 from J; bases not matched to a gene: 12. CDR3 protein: CSARGERLAGALNTGELFF. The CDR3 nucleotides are TGCAGTGCTAGAGGTGAAAGGCTAGCGGGAGCATTGAACACCGGGGAGCTGTTTTTT.

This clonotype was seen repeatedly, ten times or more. CDR3 sequence: CASRAQGGITEAFF. The DNA of the CDR3 is TGTGCCAGCAGGGCACAGGGAGGTATCACTGAAGCTTTCTTT. The V and J genes are TRBV2 and TRBJ1-1; TRBD1 might be the D (6 bases). Germline V gene lookup returns CDR1 SNHLY and CDR2 FYNNEI. The CDR3 has 14 amino acids. V dropped 6 bases and J dropped 4 bases, with 15 bases sitting between them.